This TCR beta chain was sequenced during a study of shared clonotypes between healthy human individuals. The study's findings and limits: Relative to memory subsets, naive subsets generally showed larger estimated richness. It was anticipated that sequencing depth would influence how many clonotypes donors shared.

This clone was counted between two and nine times. As yet, its antigen is unknown. Other nucleotide sequences from this sample produce the same CDR3. The CDR3 has 13 amino acids. Germline lookup yields CDR1 KGHSH and CDR2 LQKENI. V gave up 2 bases and J gave up 1 base, with 5 bases separating them. The input for sorted-subset replicate PCRs was around 210 ng DNA, tens of thousands of T cell genomes. Sequencing was performed with immunoSEQ multiplex PCR; in TCRdb, only in-frame clones are kept and a portion is missing. The sample lists millions of clones; roughly 94% were seen once. The clonotype was recovered from a man in his late teens or twenties in good health. The sequencing sample was made of naive CD4+ T cells sorted from blood. The sample's subset: CD45RA+ positively selected. The chain joins TRBV18 to TRBJ1-1; TRBD1 is a possible D gene (5 bases). CDR3 nucleotide sequence: TGTGCCAGCTCACCAGGACAGAACACTGAAGCTTTCTTT. Its protein product is CASSPGQNTEAFF. The whole variable domain, filled in from reference TRBV18 and TRBJ1-1, reads NAGVMQNPRHLVRRRGQEARLRCSPMKGHSHVYWYRQLPEEGLKFMVYLQKENIIDESGMPKERFSAEFPKEGPSILRIQQVVRGDSAAYFCASSPGQNTEAFFGQGTRLTVV.